One TCR beta chain is described in this entry. Its target antigen remains unknown. Base-call qualities are not available, and no considerably larger clone is one nucleotide away. Library preparation employed the immunoSEQ multiplex PCR assay. In most patients, genomic DNA was isolated using the Qiagen DNeasy Blood and Tissue Kit and sent frozen to Adaptive Biotechnologies for TCR sequencing. For most patients, genomic DNA was subjected to high-throughput TCR-beta CDR3 sequencing by Adaptive Biotechnologies. The source study handled its data this way. TCR sequencing data for around 19 patients were retrieved from Adaptive's ImmunoSEQ software; three other patients were processed with MiXCR and VDJtools. To correct CD4 versus CD8 sorting errors, any sequence found in both subsets at a frequency ratio below 5:1 was removed. CDR3 nucleotide sequences shared between donor and recipient were removed because the origin of such sequences could not be assigned. Alloreactive clones required at least 2-fold expansion over unstimulated cells and minimum CFSE-low frequency of 0.002% (template counts) or 0.001% (read counts). Clones detected in sequenced pre-transplant spleen, lymph node, or MLR CFSE-low populations of the donor or recipient were defined as mappable. The cumulative frequency of alloreactive clones was calculated as a percentage of all sequences, weighted by copy number. The clones in this table, taken by TCRdb from immuneACCESS, are in-frame only. Not every clone is retained; where verified, under half of the shortfall comes from an unresolved V gene, and the cause of the rest is unknown. Clonal size and the V and J genes are those of that table, whereas D and trimming came from the DNA. Across this sample there are about 41,000 clones, with 85% to 95% seen only once. In total, the top ten clones hold about 0.55% of the sample.

The sample is drawn from a study of graft-versus-host responses after intestinal transplantation (dated by TCRdb to the early 2020s). General notes on the study: Recipients received multivisceral, liver-intestinal, or isolated intestinal transplants. All recipients received anti-thymocyte globulin induction followed by maintenance tacrolimus and steroids for around 3 years. Graft-versus-host and host-versus-graft alloreactive T cell clones were tracked in the graft, circulation and bone marrow after intestinal transplantation using bulk TCR-beta CDR3 sequencing. Alloreactive clones were identified by sequencing pre-transplant mixed lymphocyte reaction products and comparing these products with unstimulated pre-transplant donor and recipient T cells. Of the 20 to 25 intestinal transplant recipients enrolled in the cohort, one of whom was a retransplant, a few patients without pretransplant specimens were excluded. A peak of at least 4% donor T cells among recipient peripheral blood mononuclear cells was the definition used for donor T cell macrochimerism. Rather than being sequenced by the commercial service, samples from three later patients were sequenced in-house on an Illumina MiSeq and processed with MiXCR.

The meaning of the sample's time point label: cells obtained before transplantation from donor or recipient. CD3+CD4+ and CD3+CD8+ populations were FACS-sorted from unstimulated pre-transplant donor and recipient cells taken from spleen or lymph nodes. Results and caveats for the whole study, not just this receptor: In the allografts of patients with donor T cell macrochimerism, GvH to HvG T cell clonal ratios were high. Early after transplant, declines in HvG clones were associated with peak levels of circulating GvH clones. GvH clones were detected in recipient bone marrow, and some of these GvH clones were observed earlier in ileal mucosa or blood, consistent with an intestinal mucosal origin. The conclusions were limited by the relatively low number and heterogeneity of the intestinal transplant patients.

The CDR3 holds 14 amino acids from the cysteine to the phenylalanine. Only CDR3 DNA is held: 42 bases, read in frame from base 1. CDR1 SGHDT and CDR2 YYEEEE were looked up in the germline V gene. The junction shows trimming of 0 bases on V and 7 bases on J, plus 13 bases between the germline ends. The chain uses TRBV5-6 and TRBJ1-1; TRBD1 is possibly the D segment (5 matching bases). This clonotype originated in a human donor who was the organ donor for an intestinal transplant. The sample here was unstimulated CD8+ T cells sorted from spleen or lymph node cells, taken before transplant. The CDR3 has the sequence CASSLGEGIREAFF. The DNA sequence is given as TGTGCCAGCAGCTTGGGTGAGGGGATCCGTGAAGCTTTCTTT. Joined to the reference TRBV5-6 and TRBJ1-1 proteins, this CDR3 gives the full variable domain: DAGVTQSPTHLIKTRGQQVTLRCSPKSGHDTVSWYQQALGQGPQFIFQYYEEEERQRGNFPDRFSGHQFPNYSSELNVNALLLGDSALYLCASSLGEGIREAFFGQGTRLTVV.